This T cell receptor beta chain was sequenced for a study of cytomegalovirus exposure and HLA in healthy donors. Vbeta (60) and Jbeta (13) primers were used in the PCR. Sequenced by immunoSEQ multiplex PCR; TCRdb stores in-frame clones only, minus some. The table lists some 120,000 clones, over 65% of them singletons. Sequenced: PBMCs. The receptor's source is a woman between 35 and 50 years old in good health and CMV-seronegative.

The CDR3 protein is CASSDDSEQETQYF. DNA for the CDR3: TGTGCCAGCAGTGACGACAGCGAACAAGAGACCCAGTACTTC. The V and J genes are TRBV4-2 and TRBJ2-5, with D possibly TRBD1 on 5 matching bases. This CDR3 comprises 14 residues. Trimming removed 6 bases at V and 2 bases at J, with 13 bases between. Germline V gene lookup returns CDR1 LGHNA and CDR2 YNFKEQ.